This TCR beta chain stems from a study of blood T cell repertoires in COVID-19. Per the germline V gene, CDR1 is MGHDK and CDR2 is SYGVNS. The ends lost 3 bases at V and 4 bases at J; junction bases unmatched: 3. The CDR3 runs to 15 residues. In the source study's methods: It was from reference gene primer amplification that nucleated cell counts were estimated. Profiled with immunoSEQ multiplex PCR; TCRdb holds only in-frame clones, not every one. V, J and clone size were drawn from that table, and D and trimming were deduced from the DNA. This table has under 75,000 clones, less than 85% appearing once. This clone has only one observation.

Sample: peripheral blood. V usage is TRBV25-1 and J usage is TRBJ2-1, with 10 bases identical to TRBD2. The sequence was obtained from a woman between 45 and 65 years old with active or convalescent COVID-19. CDR3 coding DNA: TGTGCCAGCAGTGATCGGACTAGCGGATACAATGAGCAGTTCTTC. Its protein is CASSDRTSGYNEQFF.